This paragraph reports one T cell receptor (beta chain). Its target is not known. The data were obtained in a study of a mutant IDH1 vaccine in newly diagnosed glioma. Across the whole study: Vaccination started 4-6 weeks after radiotherapy alone, or with temozolomide cycles. Treated individuals were about 60% male and around 38% female, averaging about 42 years of age. Study findings and constraints: Changes in the top peripheral T cell clonotypes seemingly had no bearing on pseudoprogression.

Profiled with immunoSEQ multiplex PCR; TCRdb holds only in-frame clones, not every one. Of about 130,000 clones detected, around four fifths appear once; the ten largest clones hold 5.5%. CDR3 length equals 15 residues. The germline CDR1 and CDR2 sequences are WNHNN and SYGVQD (reference sequence). After removal of 6 bases from V and 0 bases from J, the junction contained 5 bases not matched to a gene. The time point here: week 11, during vaccination. Vaccine doses each comprised 300 ug of mutant IDH1 20-mer peptide, with topical imiquimod. Every donor had a new WHO grade 3 or 4 astrocytoma that was IDH1-mutant, with loss of nuclear ATRX.

The starting material was PBMCs, obtained from a glioma patient whose treatment included an IDH1 peptide vaccine. The origin of this receptor is a middle-aged man with glioma. V and J are TRBV10-1 and TRBJ2-7; 10 bases fit TRBD2. CDR3 region: CASRVEREGSYEQYF. The DNA for the CDR3 is TGCGCCAGCAGGGTAGAGCGGGAGGGCTCCTACGAGCAGTACTTC.